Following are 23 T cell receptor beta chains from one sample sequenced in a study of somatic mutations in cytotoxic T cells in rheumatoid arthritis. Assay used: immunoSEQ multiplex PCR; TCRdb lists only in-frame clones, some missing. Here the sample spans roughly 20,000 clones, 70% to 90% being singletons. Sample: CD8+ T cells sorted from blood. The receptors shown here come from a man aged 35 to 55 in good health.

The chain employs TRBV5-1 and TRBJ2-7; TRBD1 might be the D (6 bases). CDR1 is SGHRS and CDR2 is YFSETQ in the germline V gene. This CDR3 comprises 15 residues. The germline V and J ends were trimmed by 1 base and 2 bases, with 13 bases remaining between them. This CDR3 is CASSLMQGPTYEQYF. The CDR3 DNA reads TGCGCCAGCAGCTTGATGCAGGGGCCTACCTACGAGCAGTACTTC.

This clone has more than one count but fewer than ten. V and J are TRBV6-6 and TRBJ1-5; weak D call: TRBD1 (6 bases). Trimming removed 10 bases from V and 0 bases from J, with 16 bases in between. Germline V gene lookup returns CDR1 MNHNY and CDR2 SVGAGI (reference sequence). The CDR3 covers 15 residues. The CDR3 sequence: CATREGGNSNQPQHF. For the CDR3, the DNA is TGTGCCACGAGGGAGGGGGGGAATAGCAATCAGCCCCAGCATTTT.

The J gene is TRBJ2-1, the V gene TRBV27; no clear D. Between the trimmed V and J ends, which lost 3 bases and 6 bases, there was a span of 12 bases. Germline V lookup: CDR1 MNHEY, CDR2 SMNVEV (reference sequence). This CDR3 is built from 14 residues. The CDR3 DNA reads TGTGCCAGCAGTTTTGGGATGTGGGTCAATGAGCAGTTCTTC. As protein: CASSFGMWVNEQFF.

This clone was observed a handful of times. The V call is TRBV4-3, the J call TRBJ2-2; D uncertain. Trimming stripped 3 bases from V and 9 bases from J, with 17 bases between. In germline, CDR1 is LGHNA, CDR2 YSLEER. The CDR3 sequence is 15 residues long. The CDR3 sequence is CASSHMGLGDRELFF. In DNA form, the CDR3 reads TGCGCCAGCAGCCACATGGGCCTCGGAGACCGGGAGCTGTTTTTT.

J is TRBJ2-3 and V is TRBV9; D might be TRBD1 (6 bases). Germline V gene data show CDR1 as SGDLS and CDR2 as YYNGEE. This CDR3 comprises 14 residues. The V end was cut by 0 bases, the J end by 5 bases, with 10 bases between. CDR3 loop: CASSVGGPGDTQYF. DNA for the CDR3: TGTGCCAGCAGCGTAGGGGGGCCTGGAGATACGCAGTATTTT.

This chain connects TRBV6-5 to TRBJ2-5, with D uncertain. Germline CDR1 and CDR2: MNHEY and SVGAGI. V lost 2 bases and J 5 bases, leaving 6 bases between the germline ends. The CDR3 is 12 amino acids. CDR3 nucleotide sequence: TGTGCCAGCAGTTACGGCAGGGAGACCCAGTACTTC. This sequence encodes CASSYGRETQYF.

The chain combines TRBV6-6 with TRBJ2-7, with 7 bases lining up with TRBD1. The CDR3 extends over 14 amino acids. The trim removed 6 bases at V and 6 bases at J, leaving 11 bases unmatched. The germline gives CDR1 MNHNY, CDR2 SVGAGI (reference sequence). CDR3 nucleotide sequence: TGTGCCAGCAGCTTCTCACAGGGGCCGTTCGAGCAGTACTTC. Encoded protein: CASSFSQGPFEQYF.

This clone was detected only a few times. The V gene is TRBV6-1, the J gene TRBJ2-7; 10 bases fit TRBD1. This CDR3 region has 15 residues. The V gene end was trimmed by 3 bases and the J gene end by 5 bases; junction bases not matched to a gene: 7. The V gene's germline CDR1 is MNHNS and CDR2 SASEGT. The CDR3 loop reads CASSETGGGSDEQYF. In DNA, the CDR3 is TGTGCCAGCAGTGAGACAGGGGGCGGGTCTGACGAGCAGTACTTC.

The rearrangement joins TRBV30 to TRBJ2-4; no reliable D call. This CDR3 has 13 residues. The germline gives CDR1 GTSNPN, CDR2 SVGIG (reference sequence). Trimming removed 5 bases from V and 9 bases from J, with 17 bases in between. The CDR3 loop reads CAWSPLGSGIQYF. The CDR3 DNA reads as TGTGCCTGGTCCCCCCTTGGTTCGGGCATTCAGTACTTC.

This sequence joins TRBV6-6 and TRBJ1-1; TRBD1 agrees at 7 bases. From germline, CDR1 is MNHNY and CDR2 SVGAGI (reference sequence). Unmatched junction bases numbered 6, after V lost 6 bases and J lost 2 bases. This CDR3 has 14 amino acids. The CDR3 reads CASRPTGANTEAFF. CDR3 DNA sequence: TGTGCCAGCAGGCCCACAGGGGCCAACACTGAAGCTTTCTTT.

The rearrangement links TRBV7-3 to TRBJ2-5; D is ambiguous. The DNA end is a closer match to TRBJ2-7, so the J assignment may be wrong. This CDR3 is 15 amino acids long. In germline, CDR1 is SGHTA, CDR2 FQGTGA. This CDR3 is CASSAHRGVSYEQYF. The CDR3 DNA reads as TGTGCCAGCAGCGCTCATCGTGGGGTTTCCTACGAGCAGTACTTC.

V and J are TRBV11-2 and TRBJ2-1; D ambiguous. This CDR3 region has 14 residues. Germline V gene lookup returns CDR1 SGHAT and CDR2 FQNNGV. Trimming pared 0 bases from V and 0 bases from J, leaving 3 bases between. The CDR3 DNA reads TGTGCCAGCAGCTTAGACTACTCCTACAATGAGCAGTTCTTC. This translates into CASSLDYSYNEQFF.

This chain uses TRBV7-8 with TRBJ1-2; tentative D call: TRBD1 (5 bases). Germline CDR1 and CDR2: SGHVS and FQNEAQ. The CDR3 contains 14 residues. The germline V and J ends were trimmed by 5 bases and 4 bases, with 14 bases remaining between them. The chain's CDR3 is CASSTSGGGYGYTF. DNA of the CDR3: TGTGCCAGCAGCACCTCCGGCGGGGGCTATGGCTACACCTTC.

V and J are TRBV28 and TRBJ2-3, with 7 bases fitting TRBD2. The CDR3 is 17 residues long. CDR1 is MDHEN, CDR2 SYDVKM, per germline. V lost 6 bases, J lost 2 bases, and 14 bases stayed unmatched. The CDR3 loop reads CASRKLHRDYLTDTQYF. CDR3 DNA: TGTGCCAGCAGAAAACTTCACCGGGACTACCTCACAGATACGCAGTATTTT.

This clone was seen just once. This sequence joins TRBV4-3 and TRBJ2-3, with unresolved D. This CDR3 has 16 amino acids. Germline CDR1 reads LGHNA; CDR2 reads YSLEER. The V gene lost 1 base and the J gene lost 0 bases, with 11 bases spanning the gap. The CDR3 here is CASSQGVTRSTDTQYF. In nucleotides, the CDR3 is TGCGCCAGCAGCCAAGGGGTCACACGTAGCACAGATACGCAGTATTTT.

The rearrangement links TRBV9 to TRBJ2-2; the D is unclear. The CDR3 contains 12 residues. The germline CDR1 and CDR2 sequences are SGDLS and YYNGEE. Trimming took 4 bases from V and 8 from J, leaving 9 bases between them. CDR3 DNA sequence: TGTGCCAGCAGCCCCCAACCGGGGGAGCTGTTTTTT. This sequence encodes CASSPQPGELFF.

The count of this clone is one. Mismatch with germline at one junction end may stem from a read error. CDR3 region: CASGLGYF. The CDR3 coding sequence is TGTGCCAGCGGTTTAGGGTATTTT. The chain joins TRBV27 to TRBJ2-3; no firm D call. The CDR3 has 8 residues. Germline CDR1 and CDR2: MNHEY and SMNVEV (reference sequence).

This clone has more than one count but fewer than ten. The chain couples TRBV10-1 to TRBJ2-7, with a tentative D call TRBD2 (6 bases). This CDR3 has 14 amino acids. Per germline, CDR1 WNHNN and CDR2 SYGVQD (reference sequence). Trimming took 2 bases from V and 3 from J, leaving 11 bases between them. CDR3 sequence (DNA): TGCGCCAGCAGTGAGACTAGCATCAGCTACGAGCAGTACTTC. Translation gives CASSETSISYEQYF.

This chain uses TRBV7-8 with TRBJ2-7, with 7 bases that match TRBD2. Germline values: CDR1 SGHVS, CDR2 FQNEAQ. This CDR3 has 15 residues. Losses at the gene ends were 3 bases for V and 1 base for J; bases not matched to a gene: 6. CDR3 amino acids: CASSLGLAASYEQYF. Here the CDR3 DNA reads TGTGCCAGCAGCTTGGGGCTAGCGGCTTCCTACGAGCAGTACTTC.

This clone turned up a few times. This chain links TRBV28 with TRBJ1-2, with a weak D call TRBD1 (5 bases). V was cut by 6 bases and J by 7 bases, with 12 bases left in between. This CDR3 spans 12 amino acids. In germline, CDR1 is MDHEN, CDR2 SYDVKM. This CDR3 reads CASSPGGFGYTF. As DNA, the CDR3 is TGTGCCAGCAGCCCGGGGGGGTTTGGCTACACCTTC.

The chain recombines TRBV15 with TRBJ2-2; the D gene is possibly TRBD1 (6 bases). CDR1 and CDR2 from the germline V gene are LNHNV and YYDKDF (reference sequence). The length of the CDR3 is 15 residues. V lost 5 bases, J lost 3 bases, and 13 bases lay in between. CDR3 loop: CATSGTGYHTGELFF. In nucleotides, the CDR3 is TGTGCCACCAGCGGCACAGGGTACCACACCGGGGAGCTGTTTTTT.

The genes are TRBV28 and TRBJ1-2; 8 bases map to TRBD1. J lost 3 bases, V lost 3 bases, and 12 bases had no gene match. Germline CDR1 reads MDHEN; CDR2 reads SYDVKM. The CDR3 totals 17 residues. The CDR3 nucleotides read TGTGCCAGCAGTTTTTTTCCGGACAGGGAGTTGTACTATGGCTACACCTTC. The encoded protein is CASSFFPDRELYYGYTF.

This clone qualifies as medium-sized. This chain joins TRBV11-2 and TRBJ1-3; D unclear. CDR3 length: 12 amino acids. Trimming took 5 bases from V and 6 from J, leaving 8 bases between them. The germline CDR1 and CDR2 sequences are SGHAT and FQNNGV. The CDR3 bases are TGTGCCAGCAGCCGAATGTTAAACACCATATATTTT. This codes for CASSRMLNTIYF.